This entry concerns a single T cell receptor beta chain. Its specificity is unknown. CDR3 length equals 15 residues. The germline V gene has CDR1 MNHEY and CDR2 SMNVEV (reference sequence). The V gene lost 2 bases and the J gene lost 0 bases, with 8 bases spanning the gap. This record comes from a study of post-analysis software for immune sequencing data. Study-level results: Strong co-clustering by F measure was seen for same-batch samples. In patients, about five TRBV segments were more frequent than in controls, with TRBV5-6, TRBV5-1 and TRBV20-1 among them.

Built from TCR beta cDNA, the libraries had unique molecular identifiers in them. MiXCR was run by TCRdb on the PCR reads, yielding one entry per CDR3 protein. The table records about 620,000 distinct CDR3 sequences, around 47% of them present only once. The sequencing input was blood. The chain employs TRBV27 and TRBJ1-5; D is unclear. The receptor's source is a girl aged 10-17 years with multiple sclerosis. CDR3 sequence: CASSLRADSNQPQHF. DNA for the CDR3: TGTGCCAGCAGTTTAAGGGCAGATAGCAATCAGCCCCAGCATTTT.